Listed here are 10 T cell receptor beta chains from one sample, sequenced in a study of beta chain features in type 1 diabetes. Investigators reverse transcribed all isolated RNA, so they sequenced expressed TCRB transcripts. Assay: immunoSEQ multiplex PCR; the TCRdb copy retains only in-frame clones and omits some. The sample shows fewer than 250,000 clones, over 7.5% of them seen only once. Sequenced: naive CD4+ T cells from blood. The receptors come from a woman between 18 and 29 years old in good health.

This clone was seen at least ten times. This chain uses TRBV9 with TRBJ2-3, with D tentatively TRBD2 (6 bases). Germline V gene data show CDR1 as SGDLS and CDR2 as YYNGEE. This CDR3 spans 15 amino acids. Trimming shortened V by 3 bases and J by 1 base, and 12 bases separated the two germline ends. The CDR3 reads CASSASGTGTDTQYF. The DNA for the CDR3 is TGTGCCAGCAGCGCTTCCGGGACTGGCACAGATACGCAGTATTTT.

The rearrangement links TRBV5-1 to TRBJ2-5; D might be TRBD2 (5 bases). Looked up from germline, CDR1 is SGHRS and CDR2 is YFSETQ. Trimming cost V 4 bases and J 5 bases, with 12 bases left between them. The CDR3 is 13 amino acids. The CDR3 DNA sequence: TGCGCCAGCAGCACGAACGGCGGGGAGACCCAGTACTTC. Its translation is CASSTNGGETQYF.

The chain has TRBV28 and TRBJ1-5, with 9 nucleotides matching TRBD1. The germline V gene has CDR1 MDHEN and CDR2 SYDVKM. The CDR3 runs to 13 residues. The CDR3, as DNA: TGTGGTGGGGGGACAGGGCGCAATCAGCCCCAGCATTTT. The encoded protein is CGGGTGRNQPQHF.

This clone was detected a few times. The rearrangement uses TRBV27 and TRBJ2-1; 7 positions agree with TRBD1. This CDR3 is built from 14 residues. V lost 6 bases to trimming and J lost 3 bases; unmatched junction nucleotides: 5. From germline, CDR1 is MNHEY and CDR2 SMNVEV (reference sequence). The CDR3 is CASRGDRNYNEQFF. As DNA, the CDR3 is TGTGCCAGCAGGGGGGACAGAAACTACAATGAGCAGTTCTTC.

This clone was recorded a few times. The chain carries TRBV18 and TRBJ2-3, with 7 bases fitting TRBD2. Trimming took 3 bases from V and 4 from J; bases not matched to a gene: 7. The CDR3 loop spans 15 amino acids. CDR1 is KGHSH and CDR2 is LQKENI in the germline V gene. Here the CDR3 reads CASSPERGPADTQYF. In DNA form, the CDR3 reads TGTGCCAGCTCACCGGAGCGGGGACCGGCAGATACGCAGTATTTT. The full variable domain, completed using reference TRBV18 and TRBJ2-3, is NAGVMQNPRHLVRRRGQEARLRCSPMKGHSHVYWYRQLPEEGLKFMVYLQKENIIDESGMPKERFSAEFPKEGPSILRIQQVVRGDSAAYFCASSPERGPADTQYFGPGTRLTVL.

The CDR3 loop is CASSVFRDTNYGYTF. CDR3 coding DNA: TGTGCCAGCAGTGTATTCAGGGATACTAACTATGGCTACACCTTC. The rearrangement links TRBV2 to TRBJ1-2, with D possibly matching TRBD1 (5 bases). This CDR3 is 15 amino acids long. The germline V gene encodes CDR1 SNHLY and CDR2 FYNNEI. The V end was cut by 4 bases, the J end by 0 bases, with 12 bases between.

This clone was counted between two and nine times. This rearrangement joins TRBV7-2 to TRBJ2-7, with D possibly matching TRBD1 (5 bases). The CDR3 covers 14 residues. CDR1 and CDR2 (germline): SGHTA, FQGNSA. The V end lost 2 bases, the J end lost 6 bases, and 14 bases lay between the germline ends. Here the CDR3 DNA reads TGTGCCAGCAGCTTATTCAACCAGGGAACCGAGCAGTACTTC. Its translation: CASSLFNQGTEQYF.

This clone was recorded a few times. This sample also contains other DNA sequences that code for the same CDR3. This chain connects TRBV5-1 to TRBJ1-1, with TRBD1 as a possible D gene (6 bases). The CDR3 sequence is 14 residues long. V was pared by 2 bases and J by 2 bases, with 10 bases between. Germline V gives CDR1 SGHRS, CDR2 YFSETQ. CDR3 sequence (DNA): TGCGCCAGCAGCTTAGGACAGCCTAACACTGAAGCTTTCTTT. Amino acids: CASSLGQPNTEAFF.

This clone was observed a few times. The chain recombines TRBV19 with TRBJ1-5; no firm D call. The CDR3 loop spans 13 amino acids. Trimming shortened V by 7 bases and J by 0 bases, and 7 bases separated the two germline ends. Germline CDR1 and CDR2: LNHDA and SQIVND (reference sequence). The CDR3 DNA reads TGTGCCAGTAATACAGCTAGCAATCAGCCCCAGCATTTT. As protein: CASNTASNQPQHF.

This chain links TRBV11-2 with TRBJ1-2, with D tentatively TRBD1 (5 bases). Germline CDR1 is SGHAT and CDR2 is FQNNGV. V lost 5 bases, J lost 8 bases, and 15 bases lay in between. The length of the CDR3 is 13 residues. Here the CDR3 DNA reads TGTGCCAGCAGCCCAAGCGGGGCCCTGGGCTACACCTTC. This sequence encodes CASSPSGALGYTF.